The 26 T cell receptor beta chains in this list originate from one sample, sequenced in a study of T cells in Graves' hyperthyroidism and ophthalmopathy. TCR beta CDR3 regions were amplified from RNA. The HTBI primer set was used in a first-round RT-PCR of the TCR CDR3. In TCRdb, the multiplex PCR reads were re-called with MiXCR into one record per CDR3 protein. The repertoire holds some 740,000 distinct CDR3 sequences, with 13% to 15% as singletons. Material: blood. Receptors originate from a young woman with Graves' hyperthyroidism.

This clonotype was seen many times. The gene calls are TRBV18 and TRBJ1-1; D call uncertain. V lost 5 bases to trimming and J lost 5 bases, with 12 bases between them. The germline V gene encodes CDR1 KGHSH and CDR2 LQKENI. The CDR3 is made up of 13 amino acids. The CDR3, as DNA: TGTGCCAGCTCATCCAACACTGGAACTGAAGCTTTCTTT. As protein: CASSSNTGTEAFF.

The table lists this clonotype with many counts. The rearrangement joins TRBV20-1 to TRBJ1-1, with D possibly TRBD1 on 5 matching bases. The CDR3 extends over 14 amino acids. Per the germline V gene, CDR1 is DFQATT and CDR2 is SNEGSKA (reference sequence). The CDR3 sequence: CSLKPGYMNTEAFF. The CDR3 DNA sequence: TGCAGCCTAAAACCAGGGTACATGAACACTGAAGCTTTCTTT.

The V and J genes are TRBV6-1 and TRBJ1-6, with D uncertain. CDR1 and CDR2 (germline): MNHNS, SASEGT. The V and J ends lost 8 bases and 8 bases respectively, with 16 bases between them. The CDR3 is made up of 14 amino acids. CDR3: CASGKSGHDSPLHF. The CDR3 DNA follows: TGTGCCAGCGGGAAGAGTGGTCATGATTCACCCCTCCACTTT.

This clonotype appeared a few times. This rearrangement joins TRBV5-1 to TRBJ2-3; D gene ambiguous. The ends were cut back, 2 bases at V and 6 bases at J, with 13 bases in the middle. Germline CDR1 reads SGHRS; CDR2 reads YFSETQ. This CDR3 region has 14 residues. The DNA of the CDR3 is TGCGCCAGCAGCTTTGGTGACTCCCCGGATACGCAGTATTTT. It codes for CASSFGDSPDTQYF.

The chain recombines TRBV30 with TRBJ1-1; D possibly corresponds to TRBD1 (5 bases). The V end was cut by 8 bases, the J end by 1 base, with 11 bases between. The CDR3 covers 12 residues. Germline V gives CDR1 GTSNPN, CDR2 SVGIG (reference sequence). CDR3 DNA sequence: TGTGCCGGGACGGACTCGAACACTGAAGCTTTCTTT. Its protein product is CAGTDSNTEAFF.

There are a few counts of this clonotype. This chain uses TRBV2 with TRBJ2-1, with no clear D. This CDR3 spans 17 amino acids. The ends were cut back, 2 bases at V and 0 bases at J, with 14 bases in the middle. Per the germline V gene, CDR1 is SNHLY and CDR2 is FYNNEI. As DNA, the CDR3 is TGTGCCAGCAGTGAAAATTTCGGGTCTAGCTCCTACAATGAGCAGTTCTTC. The encoded protein is CASSENFGSSSYNEQFF.

This clonotype was detected many times. V usage is TRBV6-1 and J usage is TRBJ1-5; tentative D call: TRBD1 (6 bases). Trimming stripped 6 bases from V and 0 bases from J, with 15 bases between. Germline CDR1 and CDR2: MNHNS and SASEGT. This CDR3 contains 16 residues. CDR3 sequence: CASSYRAGTSNQPQHF. In nucleotides, the CDR3 is TGTGCCAGCAGCTACAGGGCAGGGACTAGCAATCAGCCCCAGCATTTT.

Ten or more counts support this clonotype. V usage is TRBV7-8 and J usage is TRBJ2-7; unclear D gene. The length of the CDR3 is 15 residues. Trimming removed 7 bases from V and 4 bases from J, with 20 bases in between. Germline assignment: CDR1 SGHVS and CDR2 FQNEAQ. CDR3 sequence (DNA): TGTGCCAGCACCCCCCGATCCGGCCGCGCGTACGAGCAGTACTTC. It is translated as CASTPRSGRAYEQYF.

The sample holds a few counts of this clonotype. The chain joins TRBV4-1 to TRBJ2-5, with TRBD1 as a possible D gene (5 bases). V lost 4 bases to trimming and J lost 1 base, with 13 bases between them. Germline values: CDR1 MGHRA, CDR2 YSYEKL. The CDR3 is 15 residues long. The CDR3 loop reads CASSLMVTAQETQYF. DNA of the CDR3: TGCGCCAGCAGCCTCATGGTGACAGCCCAAGAGACCCAGTACTTC.

This clonotype was seen more than once but under ten times. The V and J genes are TRBV6-1 and TRBJ1-2; D unclear. V was trimmed by 6 bases and J by 4 bases, leaving 15 bases between them. The CDR3 length is 14 residues. Germline CDR1 reads MNHNS; CDR2 reads SASEGT. DNA of the CDR3: TGTGCCAGCAGCAAAGATCGGGGTGTCTATGGCTACACCTTC. Its translation is CASSKDRGVYGYTF.

This clonotype was seen only a few times. CDR3 residues: CASSSTQGNYGYTF. The CDR3 nucleotides are TGTGCCAGCAGTTCAACACAGGGAAACTATGGCTACACCTTC. V is TRBV6-2 or TRBV6-3 and J is TRBJ1-2; maybe TRBD1 (6 bases). Germline lookup yields CDR1 MNHEY and CDR2 SVGEGT. The CDR3 has 14 residues. Deletions cut 4 bases from V and 2 bases from J, with 11 bases between.

This chain links TRBV20-1 with TRBJ2-3, with 13 nucleotides matching TRBD2. The CDR3 loop spans 15 amino acids. Germline-derived CDR1 and CDR2 are DFQATT and SNEGSKA (reference sequence). V gave up 3 bases and J gave up 5 bases; unmatched junction bases: 5. In DNA, the CDR3 is TGCAGTGCTAGGCCGGGACTAGCGGGACAAGATACGCAGTATTTT. Encoded protein: CSARPGLAGQDTQYF.

In its sample, this clonotype was seen many times. The rearrangement links TRBV12-3 or TRBV12-4 to TRBJ2-1; D might be TRBD1 or TRBD2, each matching 5 bases. V lost 5 bases to trimming and J lost 8 bases, with 13 bases between them. This CDR3 region has 13 residues. The DNA of the CDR3 is TGTGCCAGCAGTGCCCTTCGGGGCGATGAGCAGTTCTTC. Translated: CASSALRGDEQFF.

This clonotype showed up many times. The chain couples TRBV18 to TRBJ1-1; D unclear. Germline CDR1 and CDR2: KGHSH and LQKENI. V gave up 5 bases and J gave up 8 bases, with 15 bases separating them. The CDR3 length is 13 residues. In DNA form, the CDR3 reads TGTGCCAGCTCAGCCCAGAGTGGCGTCGAAGCTTTCTTT. It encodes CASSAQSGVEAFF.

This clonotype has ten or more counts. The gene calls are TRBV7-3 and TRBJ2-1; 9 nucleotides match TRBD2. V lost 8 bases to trimming and J lost 9 bases; unmatched junction nucleotides: 23. Germline-derived CDR1 and CDR2 are SGHTA and FQGTGA. This CDR3 comprises 18 residues. The CDR3 reads CASAKLRDLAGQVGEQFF. The CDR3 coding sequence is TGTGCCAGCGCTAAACTCCGGGACCTAGCGGGACAAGTCGGTGAGCAGTTCTTC.

This sequence joins TRBV27 and TRBJ1-2, with TRBD1 matching over 11 bases. Germline V gene sequence: CDR1 MNHEY, CDR2 SMNVEV (reference sequence). This CDR3 comprises 16 residues. The V and J ends lost 4 bases and 5 bases, in that order; junction bases with no gene match: 9. CDR3 DNA sequence: TGTGCCAGCAGTTCATATCCGGGACAGGGGGATTATGGCTACACCTTC. It yields the protein CASSSYPGQGDYGYTF.

The J gene is TRBJ1-5, the V gene TRBV12-3 or TRBV12-4; D gene uncertain. V lost 3 bases and J lost 6, with 12 bases in between. There are 14 residues in the CDR3. In DNA form, the CDR3 reads TGTGCCAGCAGTTTCGGCGGCCTCGGTCAGCCCCAGCATTTT. Translating gives CASSFGGLGQPQHF.

This clonotype has ten or more counts. V is TRBV6-6 and J is TRBJ1-1; 8 bases line up with TRBD1. The J segment lost 0 bases and the V segment lost 2 bases, leaving 5 bases of the junction unmatched. This CDR3 comprises 16 residues. In germline, CDR1 is MNHNY, CDR2 SVGAGI (reference sequence). In DNA form, the CDR3 reads TGTGCCAGCAGTTACGGGACAGGATACATGAACACTGAAGCTTTCTTT. Translated, it gives CASSYGTGYMNTEAFF.

This clonotype was seen only a few times. This sequence joins TRBV4-3 and TRBJ2-1; D tentatively reads TRBD1 or TRBD2 (7 bases each). Trimming removed 4 bases at V and 6 bases at J, with 13 bases between. Germline values: CDR1 LGHNA, CDR2 YSLEER. This CDR3 comprises 14 residues. CDR3 amino acids: CASSRQGGGNEQFF. As DNA, the CDR3 is TGCGCCAGCAGCCGACAGGGAGGGGGCAATGAGCAGTTCTTC.

This clonotype has at least ten counts. The rearrangement links TRBV28 to TRBJ2-7; D is unresolved. The CDR3 length is 14 residues. V was pared by 7 bases and J by 4 bases, with 17 bases between. Germline V gives CDR1 MDHEN, CDR2 SYDVKM. The DNA for the CDR3 is TGTGCCAGCACTCACCTCGGGTCTTGGTACGAGCAGTACTTC. Protein: CASTHLGSWYEQYF.

This clonotype was counted many times. J is TRBJ1-1 and V is TRBV7-9; D unclear. Trimming left V 6 bases short and J 0 bases short, with 8 bases between. Germline V gives CDR1 SEHNR, CDR2 FQNEAQ (reference sequence). CDR3 length equals 13 residues. Here the CDR3 DNA reads TGTGCCAGCAGGGCCGGGGTGAACACTGAAGCTTTCTTT. It codes for CASRAGVNTEAFF.

This clonotype was seen repeatedly, ten times or more. The genes are TRBV4-3 and TRBJ1-5; D uncertain. The CDR3 runs to 14 residues. Germline V gives CDR1 LGHNA, CDR2 YSLEER. Trimming shortened V by 0 bases and J by 1 base, and 4 bases separated the two germline ends. CDR3 residues: CASSQDSSNQPQHF. CDR3 coding DNA: TGCGCCAGCAGCCAAGACAGCAGCAATCAGCCCCAGCATTTT.

The table lists this clonotype with a few counts. The genes are TRBV30 and TRBJ1-5; a possible D gene is TRBD1 (6 bases). V was cut by 1 base and J by 9 bases, with 16 bases left in between. The CDR3 is made up of 14 amino acids. The germline V gene encodes CDR1 GTSNPN and CDR2 SVGIG (reference sequence). CDR3 residues: CAWSGGGVSSPQHF. The CDR3 bases are TGTGCCTGGAGTGGAGGGGGGGTATCATCGCCCCAGCATTTT. Supplemented by reference TRBV30 and TRBJ1-5, the full variable domain reads SQTIHQWPATLVQPVGSPLSLECTVEGTSNPNLYWYRQAAGRGLQLLFYSVGIGQISSEVPQNLSASRPQDRQFILSSKKLLLSDSGFYLCAWSGGGVSSPQHFGDGTRLSIL.

This clonotype appeared a few times. The chain carries TRBV2 and TRBJ1-2; TRBD1 matches 10 bases. Trimming cost V 8 bases and J 7 bases; bases outside gene matches: 7. Germline V gene data show CDR1 as SNHLY and CDR2 as FYNNEI. This CDR3 is built from 13 residues. The CDR3 bases are TGTGCCAGCGGTCGACAGGGGGCGGGTGGCTACACCTTC. Translation: CASGRQGAGGYTF. The whole variable domain, remainder taken from reference TRBV2 and TRBJ1-2, is EPEVTQTPSHQVTQMGQEVILRCVPISNHLYFYWYRQILGQKVEFLVSFYNNEISEKSEIFDDQFSVERPDGSNFTLKIRSTKLEDSAMYFCASGRQGAGGYTFGSGTRLTVV.

This clonotype was detected a few times. The chain uses TRBV28 and TRBJ1-2; no definite D call. Germline CDR1 is MDHEN and CDR2 is SYDVKM. Trimming shortened V by 10 bases and J by 2 bases, and 14 bases separated the two germline ends. The CDR3 runs 13 residues. CDR3 DNA sequence: TGTGCCACCAGCCTAACAGTAAACTATGGCTACACCTTC. Its protein product is CATSLTVNYGYTF.

The rearrangement uses TRBV28 and TRBJ1-1, with D maybe TRBD1 (5 bases). The germline V and J ends were trimmed by 5 bases and 1 base, with 11 bases remaining between them. CDR1 and CDR2 from the germline V gene are MDHEN and SYDVKM. This CDR3 contains 14 residues. The CDR3 region is CASSPLTGNTEAFF. CDR3 DNA sequence: TGTGCCAGCAGTCCCCTTACAGGGAACACTGAAGCTTTCTTT.